The 12 T cell receptor beta chains below were found in one sample sequenced in a study of vaccination effects on CD4 cells after COVID-19. The antigens of these receptors remain unknown. Subsequent to a culture period of under 11 days, CD4+ T cells were isolated. SARS-CoV-2 infected the person between March and December 2020, as confirmed by PCR. Every participant took two doses of the BNT162b2 or mRNA-1273 vaccine. Measured with immunoSEQ multiplex PCR; TCRdb has only the in-frame clones, and not every one. The repertoire holds tens of thousands of clones, with less than 85% as singletons. The sample was CD4+ T cells from PBMCs cultured without peptide, taken after COVID-19 vaccination. The source of these receptors is a human donor who had a prior SARS-CoV-2 infection.

The V call is TRBV3-1 (or the pseudogene TRBV3-2), the J call TRBJ2-7, with D perhaps given as TRBD1 or TRBD2 (5 bases each). The CDR3 loop spans 14 amino acids. From germline, CDR1 is LGHDT and CDR2 YNNKEL (reference sequence). The V end lost 6 bases, the J end lost 3 bases, and 15 bases lay between the germline ends. The CDR3 coding sequence is TGTGCCAGCAGTCCGGGGCTGTATTACTACGAGCAGTACTTC. Protein product: CASSPGLYYYEQYF.

The chain employs TRBV7-9 and TRBJ2-7, with D possibly being TRBD1 (5 bases). CDR1 is SEHNR and CDR2 is FQNEAQ in the germline V gene (reference sequence). The length of the CDR3 is 14 residues. V gave up 2 bases and J gave up 1 base, with 9 bases separating them. In DNA, the CDR3 is TGTGCCAGCAGCTTACAGGGCGGATCCTACGAGCAGTACTTC. Amino acids: CASSLQGGSYEQYF.

The chain has TRBV6-6 and TRBJ1-2; TRBD1 agrees at 9 bases. This CDR3 comprises 13 residues. V was pared by 9 bases and J by 8 bases, with 10 bases of the junction left unmatched. CDR1 and CDR2 (germline): MNHNY, SVGAGI (reference sequence). The CDR3 reads CASTGQGGGGYTF. The CDR3, as DNA: TGTGCCAGTACGGGACAGGGCGGGGGAGGCTACACCTTC.

This clone was seen a single time. The chain has TRBV27 and TRBJ1-2, with unresolved D. Trimming cost V 6 bases and J 8 bases, with 25 bases left between them. The CDR3 has 16 residues. Per germline, CDR1 MNHEY and CDR2 SMNVEV (reference sequence). The CDR3 region is CASRPGRNSFWEGYTF. The DNA for the CDR3 is TGTGCCAGCAGACCCGGGAGAAATTCCTTCTGGGAGGGCTACACCTTC.

The chain recombines TRBV5-1 with TRBJ1-1, with a tentative D call TRBD1 (6 bases). Germline V gene lookup returns CDR1 SGHRS and CDR2 YFSETQ. V was cut by 4 bases and J by 5 bases, with 18 bases left in between. The CDR3 totals 15 residues. The CDR3 protein is CASSNPSGVGTEAFF. Written as DNA, the CDR3 is TGCGCCAGCAGCAACCCCTCAGGGGTAGGAACTGAAGCTTTCTTT.

The chain recombines TRBV29-1 with TRBJ2-5, with unresolved D. The CDR3 sequence is 12 residues long. V lost 6 bases to trimming and J lost 3 bases, with 11 bases between them. CDR1 and CDR2 from the germline V gene are SQVTM and ANQGSEA. The CDR3 DNA reads TGCAGCGTGCCCCATAACAAAGAGACCCAGTACTTC. Residues: CSVPHNKETQYF.

The rearrangement joins TRBV4-2 to TRBJ1-5; 8 bases are shared with TRBD1. The ends lost 1 base at V and 2 bases at J; junction bases unmatched: 4. This CDR3 is 16 amino acids long. Germline V lookup: CDR1 LGHNA, CDR2 YNFKEQ. This chain's CDR3 is CASSQAGGFGNQPQHF. DNA for the CDR3: TGTGCCAGCAGCCAAGCAGGGGGCTTCGGCAATCAGCCCCAGCATTTT.

The rearrangement links TRBV9 to TRBJ2-5, with D perhaps matching TRBD1 (5 bases). With 0 bases removed from V and 4 bases from J, the gap between germline ends came to 13 bases. The germline V gene encodes CDR1 SGDLS and CDR2 YYNGEE. CDR3 length equals 15 residues. The CDR3, as DNA: TGTGCCAGCAGCGTAGGCCAGGGTCTTAGAGAGACCCAGTACTTC. It is translated as CASSVGQGLRETQYF.

The chain employs TRBV24-1 and TRBJ2-2, with 7 bases identical to TRBD2. V gave up 3 bases and J gave up 7 bases; unmatched junction bases: 7. Germline CDR1 is KGHDR and CDR2 is SFDVKD. CDR3 length: 15 residues. This CDR3 reads CATSDPSGVHGELFF. Written as DNA, the CDR3 is TGTGCCACCAGTGATCCCAGCGGGGTCCACGGGGAGCTGTTTTTT.

This clone was counted a few times. The rearrangement uses TRBV6-6 and TRBJ1-5; no reliable D call. Germline V gene data show CDR1 as MNHNY and CDR2 as SVGAGI (reference sequence). Deletions cut 4 bases from V and 0 bases from J, with 13 bases between. The CDR3 has 16 amino acids. Written as DNA, the CDR3 is TGTGCCAGCAGTTTCCGCCCCGGGAATAGCAATCAGCCCCAGCATTTT. Translated, it gives CASSFRPGNSNQPQHF.

The V and J genes are TRBV7-8 and TRBJ2-7, with 9 bases that match TRBD2. Germline CDR1 reads SGHVS; CDR2 reads FQNEAQ. The CDR3 runs 19 residues. The V segment lost 3 bases and the J segment 3 bases; nucleotides outside the gene matches: 18. The CDR3 region has the DNA TGTGCCAGCAGCTTCTACCGGATCCCTCTCGCGGGGGGGGGCTACGAGCAGTACTTC. This codes for CASSFYRIPLAGGGYEQYF.

Written as DNA, the CDR3 is TGTGCCAGCAGCCCTCCGGGGGCGGGAGCCCTAACCGGGGAGCTGTTTTTT. Its translation is CASSPPGAGALTGELFF. The chain joins TRBV4-2 to TRBJ2-2; D is possibly TRBD2 (7 bases). Germline CDR1 and CDR2: LGHNA and YNFKEQ. V lost 4 bases to trimming and J lost 5 bases, with 20 bases between them. There are 17 residues in the CDR3.